What follows are 14 T cell receptor beta chains derived from one specimen sequenced in a study of CXCR3-negative and CXCR3-positive naive CD8 T cells. Carrying UMI labels, the TRB cDNA libraries were prepared through 5' RACE. After re-calling the 5' RACE reads, TCRdb lists one entry per CDR3 protein, DNA absent. The sample shows around 60,000 distinct CDR3 sequences, and 0.42% sits with its ten largest clones. The specimen was naive CXCR3- CD8+ T cells from blood. Sample subset: CD45RO-CCR7+CD27+CD95- naive CD8+ T cells lacking CXCR3 (TNR3-). The receptor source for this set is a human donor in good health. Some clones in this sample may be carry-over from other donors' samples.

This chain links TRBV6-6 with TRBJ2-6; TCRdb designates TRBD1, a call that cannot be tested without DNA. Germline V gives CDR1 MNHNY, CDR2 SVGAGI (reference sequence). The CDR3 loop spans 19 amino acids. Here the CDR3 reads CASSYSAQGALTGANVLTF.

The chain couples TRBV9 to TRBJ2-7; the TRBD1 assignment by TCRdb is unverifiable without DNA. This CDR3 region has 13 residues. CDR1 and CDR2 from the germline V gene are SGDLS and YYNGEE. This chain's CDR3 is CASSANTGSEQYF.

The chain recombines TRBV20-1 with TRBJ2-7. Germline loops: CDR1 DFQATT, CDR2 SNEGSKA (reference sequence). The CDR3 has 14 residues. The CDR3: CSARTWTDDYEQYF.

The rearrangement links TRBV12-3 or TRBV12-4 to TRBJ2-1. CDR3 length equals 15 residues. The CDR3: CASTFQGSSYNEQFF.

J is TRBJ2-1 and V is TRBV3-1; with no DNA, the TCRdb D assignment of TRBD2 cannot be verified. Germline loops: CDR1 LGHDT, CDR2 YNNKEL (reference sequence). CDR3 length: 15 residues. CDR3 protein: CASSQVAGGLWEQFF.

The chain combines TRBV27 with TRBJ2-5; TCRdb returns TRBD2, unconfirmable since there is no DNA. CDR1 and CDR2 (germline): MNHEY, SMNVEV (reference sequence). The CDR3 runs 13 residues. The CDR3 spells CASSHGTPETQYF.

The rearrangement uses TRBV7-6 and TRBJ2-2; TCRdb reports TRBD1, a call that lacks DNA to check it against. Germline V lookup: CDR1 SGHVS, CDR2 FNYEAQ. CDR3 length equals 16 residues. CDR3 loop: CASSFRGQLNTGELFF.

The chain uses TRBV7-8 and TRBJ2-5. Germline CDR1 reads SGHVS; CDR2 reads FQNEAQ. The CDR3 length is 16 residues. The CDR3 is CASSLEQRFLQETQYF.

The rearrangement joins TRBV27 to TRBJ2-5; TCRdb's D call of TRBD2 is untestable without DNA. The CDR3 spans 16 residues. The V gene's germline CDR1 is MNHEY and CDR2 SMNVEV (reference sequence). CDR3 sequence reads: CASSPGTSLPGETQYF.

This chain joins TRBV7-2 and TRBJ2-7; TCRdb calls TRBD2, which cannot be checked without DNA. Germline loops: CDR1 SGHTA, CDR2 FQGNSA. The CDR3 contains 15 residues. The CDR3 is CASSLGGTSLYEQYF. Based on the CDR3 plus reference TRBV7-2 and TRBJ2-7, the full variable domain is GAGVSQSPSNKVTEKGKDVELRCDPISGHTALYWYRQSLGQGLEFLIYFQGNSAPDKSGLPSDRFSAERTGGSVSTLTIQRTQQEDSAVYLCASSLGGTSLYEQYFGPGTRLTVT.

This chain connects TRBV7-9 to TRBJ2-7; the D gene TCRdb calls, TRBD1, cannot be checked with no DNA. Per the germline V gene, CDR1 is SEHNR and CDR2 is FQNEAQ (reference sequence). This CDR3 contains 15 residues. CDR3 residues: CASSSQGARSYEQYF.

This sequence joins TRBV7-9 and TRBJ1-1; TCRdb names TRBD1, which stays unverified in the absence of DNA. This CDR3 region has 14 residues. Germline lookup yields CDR1 SEHNR and CDR2 FQNEAQ (reference sequence). CDR3 loop: CASSSRQKNTEAFF. Full variable domain (remainder filled in from reference TRBV7-9 and TRBJ1-1): DTGVSQNPRHKITKRGQNVTFRCDPISEHNRLYWYRQTLGQGPEFLTYFQNEAQLEKSRLLSDRFSAERPKGSFSTLEIQRTEQGDSAMYLCASSSRQKNTEAFFGQGTRLTVV.

This chain connects TRBV3-1 to TRBJ2-7. The length of the CDR3 is 13 residues. Looked up from germline, CDR1 is LGHDT and CDR2 is YNNKEL (reference sequence). The CDR3 sequence: CARKTTDPYEQYF.

The genes are TRBV7-9 and TRBJ2-1. This CDR3 has 12 amino acids. The V gene's germline CDR1 is SEHNR and CDR2 FQNEAQ (reference sequence). The CDR3 loop is CASSFTIDEQFF.